This entry lists 17 T cell receptor beta chains sequenced from one sample in a study of read filtering for tumor transcriptome and immune sequencing. From roughly 390 ng of RNA, a library with molecular barcoded alpha/delta and beta/gamma adaptors was made. TCRdb re-called the reads with MiXCR, one entry per CDR3 protein. The table records nearly 60,000 distinct CDR3 sequences, about 12% of them present only once. Sequencing was performed on a population of CD138-negative cells sorted from bone marrow. All receptors derive from a donor over 35 with multiple myeloma.

This clonotype occurred many times. The chain employs TRBV15 and TRBJ1-1, with a weak D call TRBD1 (5 bases). V dropped 0 bases and J dropped 10 bases, with 12 bases sitting between them. Germline assignment: CDR1 LNHNV and CDR2 YYDKDF (reference sequence). The CDR3 contains 13 residues. In nucleotides, the CDR3 is TGTGCCACCAGCAGAGATTTGGGGGTTATAGCTTTCTTT. Amino acids: CATSRDLGVIAFF.

Ten or more counts support this clonotype. The CDR3 coding sequence is TGCAGCTCAGGGGGGTCTATTTTGAACACTGAAGCTTTCTTT. It is translated as CSSGGSILNTEAFF. V and J are TRBV29-1 and TRBJ1-1; 7 bases are a match to TRBD1. Trimming cost V 8 bases and J 0 bases; bases outside gene matches: 9. Looked up from germline, CDR1 is SQVTM and CDR2 is ANQGSEA. The CDR3 is 14 residues long.

This clonotype was counted at least ten times. The J gene is TRBJ2-5, the V gene TRBV7-3; 12 bases match TRBD1. The germline CDR1 and CDR2 sequences are SGHTA and FQGTGA. With V trimmed by 1 base and J by 7 bases, 7 bases remained unmatched. The CDR3 spans 16 residues. CDR3: CASSLRGQGAFGTQYF. The CDR3 DNA reads as TGTGCCAGCAGCTTAAGGGGACAGGGGGCTTTCGGGACCCAGTACTTC.

This clonotype is medium-sized. The chain is built from TRBV6-2 or TRBV6-3 and TRBJ2-7; D not resolved. Per germline, CDR1 MNHEY and CDR2 SVGEGT. This CDR3 comprises 14 residues. The V end lost 4 bases, the J end lost 2 bases, and 12 bases lay between the germline ends. The CDR3 loop is CASSFTRAPYEQYF. The CDR3 DNA reads as TGTGCCAGCAGTTTCACAAGGGCGCCCTACGAGCAGTACTTC.

In this sample, this clonotype turned up many times. J is TRBJ2-7 and V is TRBV13; 10 nucleotides line up with TRBD1. The CDR3 consists of 15 residues. Germline CDR1 and CDR2: PRHDT and FYEKMQ (reference sequence). After removal of 3 bases from V and 4 bases from J, the junction contained 6 bases not matched to a gene. The CDR3 region is CASSFMTGGIYEQYF. CDR3 DNA: TGTGCCAGCAGCTTCATGACAGGGGGCATTTACGAGCAGTACTTC.

This clonotype has more than one count but fewer than ten. The V call is TRBV12-3 or TRBV12-4, the J call TRBJ1-3; no reliable D call. The CDR3 sequence is 16 residues long. Trimming pared 7 bases from V and 0 bases from J, leaving 16 bases between. CDR3 sequence (DNA): TGTGCCAGCACCCTCGTAGGACTTGGCTCTGGAAACACCATATATTTT. Its translation: CASTLVGLGSGNTIYF.

About this clonotype: Possible read error: a much larger clone is one base away. The chain couples TRBV11-2 to TRBJ2-1, with D possibly matching TRBD2 (5 bases). The germline V gene encodes CDR1 SGHAT and CDR2 FQNNGV. V was clipped by 11 bases and J by 12 bases, with 17 bases between them. The CDR3 totals 11 residues. The CDR3 nucleotides are TGTGCCTGTACTAGTTCAGATGGGCAGTTCTTC. Encoded protein: CACTSSDGQFF.

Comment on this clonotype: This may be a read error, as it is one base from a much larger clone. The chain uses TRBV11-2 and TRBJ2-3; D uncertain. CDR1 SGHAT and CDR2 FQNNGV come from the germline V gene. The CDR3 has 12 amino acids. This chain's CDR3 is CAGSLGYDTQYF. Written as DNA, the CDR3 is TGTGCCGGCAGCTTAGGATATGATACGCAGTATTTT.

This clonotype was recorded many times. This chain connects TRBV20-1 to TRBJ1-5; TRBD1 is a possible D gene (6 bases). Germline-derived CDR1 and CDR2 are DFQATT and SNEGSKA (reference sequence). The CDR3 has 14 amino acids. V was pared by 5 bases and J by 2 bases, with 13 bases between. DNA of the CDR3: TGCAGTGCTGGAAAGGGGGGAGGCAATCAGCCCCAGCATTTT. It specifies CSAGKGGGNQPQHF.

This clonotype was found many times. The gene calls are TRBV29-1 and TRBJ1-5, with unresolved D. V was shortened by 7 bases and J by 6 bases, with 22 bases between the two germline ends. The CDR3 loop spans 15 amino acids. Germline V gives CDR1 SQVTM, CDR2 ANQGSEA. CDR3 sequence: CSALSTTGGGQPQHF. The DNA of the CDR3 is TGCAGCGCCCTTAGCACGACGGGTGGCGGTCAGCCCCAGCATTTT.

The sample holds one count of this clonotype. With a far larger clone one base away, a read error is the likely cause. This chain joins TRBV12-3 or TRBV12-4 and TRBJ2-1, with D unclear. This CDR3 has 14 residues. CDR3 sequence: CASGLSPGRNEQFF. The CDR3 region has the DNA TGTGCTAGTGGTTTGTCCCCGGGCAGGAATGAGCAGTTCTTC.

This clonotype was found a few times. V and J are TRBV19 and TRBJ1-3, with a weak D call TRBD1 (5 bases). The CDR3 sequence is 11 residues long. Per germline, CDR1 LNHDA and CDR2 SQIVND (reference sequence). CDR3 in DNA: TGTTCGGGGGAGTCTGGAAACACCATATATTTT. Protein sequence: CSGESGNTIYF. Drawing the rest from reference TRBV19 and TRBJ1-3, the complete variable domain is DGGITQSPKYLFRKEGQNVTLSCEQNLNHDAMYWYRQDPGQGLRLIYYSQIVNDFQKGDIAEGYSVSREKKESFPLTVTSAQKNPTAFYLCSGESGNTIYFGEGSWLTVV.

Remarks on this clonotype: Lacking the conserved final phenylalanine or tryptophan, this CDR3 likely reflects a read error. The genes are TRBV7-9 and TRBJ2-7, with 7 nucleotides matching TRBD1. The V gene end was trimmed by 4 bases and the J gene end by 2 bases; junction bases not matched to a gene: 5. The CDR3 covers 14 residues. Germline-derived CDR1 and CDR2 are SEHNR and FQNEAQ (reference sequence). The CDR3 DNA is TGTGCCAGCAGCTCGGGGACAGTCACCTACGAGCAGTACCTC. Its translation: CASSSGTVTYEQYL.

With respect to this clonotype: It may be a read error: a sequence one base away is much more abundant. This chain links TRBV6-2 or TRBV6-3 with TRBJ1-4; TRBD1 aligns across 9 bases. From germline, CDR1 is MNHEY and CDR2 SVGEGT. This CDR3 has 15 amino acids. The CDR3 DNA sequence: TGTGCCGGCAGCCTCTGGGACAGGGAGGATGAAAAACTGTTTTTT. It is translated as CAGSLWDREDEKLFF.

At least ten counts were recorded for this clonotype. The rearrangement uses TRBV28 and TRBJ2-1, with TRBD2 matching over 13 bases. Germline CDR1 reads MDHEN; CDR2 reads SYDVKM. The CDR3 extends over 17 amino acids. Germline trimming cut 2 bases from V and 6 bases from J; bases unmatched to any gene: 7. The CDR3 loop reads CASSLITSGGAGNEQFF. CDR3 bases: TGTGCCAGCAGTTTAATCACTAGCGGGGGGGCAGGCAATGAGCAGTTCTTC. Based on the CDR3 plus reference TRBV28 and TRBJ2-1, the full variable domain is DVKVTQSSRYLVKRTGEKVFLECVQDMDHENMFWYRQDPGLGLRLIYFSYDVKMKEKGDIPEGYSVSREKKERFSLILESASTNQTSMYLCASSLITSGGAGNEQFFGPGTRLTVL.

Ten or more counts support this clonotype. The chain has TRBV2 and TRBJ1-6; 7 nucleotides align to TRBD1. J gave up 5 bases and V 5 bases, and 3 bases lay outside the gene matches. CDR3 length: 14 amino acids. Germline CDR1 reads SNHLY; CDR2 reads FYNNEI. The CDR3 DNA is TGTGCCAGCAGTTCACAGGGGAATAATTCACCCCTCCACTTT. Its translation is CASSSQGNNSPLHF.

This clonotype has only a few counts. Possible read error: a much larger clone is one base away. V usage is TRBV10-3 and J usage is TRBJ2-3; tentatively, D is TRBD1 or TRBD2 (6 bases each). The V gene's germline CDR1 is ENHRY and CDR2 SYGVKD. Trimming stripped 1 base from V and 5 bases from J, with 13 bases between. The CDR3 has 15 amino acids. The CDR3 DNA follows: TGTGCCATCAGTGAGTTGGGGGGCCGGGGAGATACGCAGTATTTT. Translating gives CAISELGGRGDTQYF.